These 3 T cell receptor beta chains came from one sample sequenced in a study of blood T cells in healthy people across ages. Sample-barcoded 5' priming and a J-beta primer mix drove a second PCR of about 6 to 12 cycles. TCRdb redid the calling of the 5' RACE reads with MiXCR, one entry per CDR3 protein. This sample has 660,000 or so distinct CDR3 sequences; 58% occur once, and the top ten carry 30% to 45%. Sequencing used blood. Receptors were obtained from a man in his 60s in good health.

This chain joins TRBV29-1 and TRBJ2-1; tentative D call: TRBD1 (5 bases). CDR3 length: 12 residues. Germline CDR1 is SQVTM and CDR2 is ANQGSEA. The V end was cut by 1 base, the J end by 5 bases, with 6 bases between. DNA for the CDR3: TGCAGCGTTGAAGCAGGGAACAATGAGCAGTTCTTC. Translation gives CSVEAGNNEQFF.

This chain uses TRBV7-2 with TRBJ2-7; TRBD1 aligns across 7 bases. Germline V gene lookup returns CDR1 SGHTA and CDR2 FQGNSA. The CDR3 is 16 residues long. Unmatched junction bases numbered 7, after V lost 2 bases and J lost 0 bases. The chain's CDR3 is CASSLSGTDGSYEQYF. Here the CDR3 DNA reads TGTGCCAGCAGCTTATCTGGGACAGACGGCTCCTACGAGCAGTACTTC. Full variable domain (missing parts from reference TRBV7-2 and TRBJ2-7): GAGVSQSPSNKVTEKGKDVELRCDPISGHTALYWYRQSLGQGLEFLIYFQGNSAPDKSGLPSDRFSAERTGGSVSTLTIQRTQQEDSAVYLCASSLSGTDGSYEQYFGPGTRLTVT.

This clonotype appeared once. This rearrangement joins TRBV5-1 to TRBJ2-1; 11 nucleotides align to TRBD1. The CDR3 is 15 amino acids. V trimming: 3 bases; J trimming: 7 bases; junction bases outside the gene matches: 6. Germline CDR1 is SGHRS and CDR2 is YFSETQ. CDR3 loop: CASSWGQGERNEQFF. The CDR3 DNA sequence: TGCGCCAGCAGCTGGGGACAGGGGGAGAGGAATGAGCAGTTCTTC.